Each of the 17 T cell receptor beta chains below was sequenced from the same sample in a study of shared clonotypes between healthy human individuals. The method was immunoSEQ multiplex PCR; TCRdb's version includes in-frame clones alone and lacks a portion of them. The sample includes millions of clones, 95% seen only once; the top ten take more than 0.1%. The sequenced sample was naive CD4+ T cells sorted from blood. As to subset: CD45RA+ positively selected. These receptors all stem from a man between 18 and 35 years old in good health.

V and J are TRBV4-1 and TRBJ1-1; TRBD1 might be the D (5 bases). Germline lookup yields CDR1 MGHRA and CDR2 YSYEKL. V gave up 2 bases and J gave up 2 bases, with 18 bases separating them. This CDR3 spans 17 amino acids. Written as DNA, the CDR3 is TGCGCCAGCAGCCAACCCGGAGGGAACAGGACTAACACTGAAGCTTTCTTT. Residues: CASSQPGGNRTNTEAFF.

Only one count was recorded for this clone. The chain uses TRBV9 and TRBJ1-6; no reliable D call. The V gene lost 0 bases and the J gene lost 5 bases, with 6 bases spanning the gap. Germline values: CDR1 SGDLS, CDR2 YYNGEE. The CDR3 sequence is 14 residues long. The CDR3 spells CASSVGLDNSPLHF. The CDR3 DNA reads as TGTGCCAGCAGCGTAGGCCTTGATAATTCACCCCTCCACTTT.

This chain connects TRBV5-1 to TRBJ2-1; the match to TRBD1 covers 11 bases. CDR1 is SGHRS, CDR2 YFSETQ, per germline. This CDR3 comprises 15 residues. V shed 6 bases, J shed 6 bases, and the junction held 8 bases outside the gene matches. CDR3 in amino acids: CASTRTGGGGNEQFF. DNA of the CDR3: TGCGCCAGCACCCGGACAGGGGGCGGGGGCAATGAGCAGTTCTTC.

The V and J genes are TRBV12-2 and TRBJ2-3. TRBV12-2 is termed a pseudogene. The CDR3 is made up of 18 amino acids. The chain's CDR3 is CASRLVGDLLTSTDTQYF. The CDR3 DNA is TGTGCAAGTCGCTTAGTAGGTGACCTCCTTACTAGCACAGATACGCAGTATTTT.

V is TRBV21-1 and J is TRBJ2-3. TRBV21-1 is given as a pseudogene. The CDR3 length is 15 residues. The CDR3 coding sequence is TGTGCCAGCAGCAAGGAGGGGGAAAACACAGATACGCAGTATTTT. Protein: CASSKEGENTDTQYF.

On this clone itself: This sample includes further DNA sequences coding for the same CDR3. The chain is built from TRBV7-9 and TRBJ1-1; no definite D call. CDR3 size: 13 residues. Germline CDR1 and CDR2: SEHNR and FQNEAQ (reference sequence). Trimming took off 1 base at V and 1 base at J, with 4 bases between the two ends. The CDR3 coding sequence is TGTGCCAGCAGCTTAGATGCGAACACTGAAGCTTTCTTT. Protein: CASSLDANTEAFF.

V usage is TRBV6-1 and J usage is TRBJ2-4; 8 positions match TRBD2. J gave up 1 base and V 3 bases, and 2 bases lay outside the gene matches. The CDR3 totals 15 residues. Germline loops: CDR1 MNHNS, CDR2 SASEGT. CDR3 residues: CASSEKREAKNIQYF. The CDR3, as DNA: TGTGCCAGCAGTGAGAAGCGGGAGGCCAAAAACATTCAGTACTTC.

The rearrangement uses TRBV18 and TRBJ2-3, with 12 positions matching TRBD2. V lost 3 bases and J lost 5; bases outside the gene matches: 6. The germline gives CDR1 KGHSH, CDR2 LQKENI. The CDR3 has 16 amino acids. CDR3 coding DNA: TGTGCCAGCTCACCGAGGACTAGCGGGACGGGAGATACGCAGTATTTT. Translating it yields CASSPRTSGTGDTQYF.

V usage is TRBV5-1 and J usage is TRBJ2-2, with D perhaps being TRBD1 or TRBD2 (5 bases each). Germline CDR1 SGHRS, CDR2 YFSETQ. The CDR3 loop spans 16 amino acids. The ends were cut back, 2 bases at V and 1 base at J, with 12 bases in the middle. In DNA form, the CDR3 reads TGCGCCAGCAGCTTCCGGGGCCCGGAGAACACCGGGGAGCTGTTTTTT. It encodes CASSFRGPENTGELFF. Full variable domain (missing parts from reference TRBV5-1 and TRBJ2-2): KAGVTQTPRYLIKTRGQQVTLSCSPISGHRSVSWYQQTPGQGLQFLFEYFSETQRNKGNFPGRFSGRQFSNSRSEMNVSTLELGDSALYLCASSFRGPENTGELFFGEGSRLTVL.

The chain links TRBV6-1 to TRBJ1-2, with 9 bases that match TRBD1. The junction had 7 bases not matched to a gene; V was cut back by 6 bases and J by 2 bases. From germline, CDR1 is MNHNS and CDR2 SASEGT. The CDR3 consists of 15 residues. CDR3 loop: CASRTGQGPNYGYTF. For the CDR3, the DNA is TGTGCCAGCAGAACGGGACAGGGACCAAACTATGGCTACACCTTC.

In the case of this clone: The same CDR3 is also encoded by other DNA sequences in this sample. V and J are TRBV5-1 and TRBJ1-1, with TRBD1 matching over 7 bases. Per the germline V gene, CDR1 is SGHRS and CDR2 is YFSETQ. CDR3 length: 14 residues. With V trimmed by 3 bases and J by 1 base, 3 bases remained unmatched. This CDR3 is CASSWGTANTEAFF. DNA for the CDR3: TGCGCCAGCAGCTGGGGGACAGCGAACACTGAAGCTTTCTTT.

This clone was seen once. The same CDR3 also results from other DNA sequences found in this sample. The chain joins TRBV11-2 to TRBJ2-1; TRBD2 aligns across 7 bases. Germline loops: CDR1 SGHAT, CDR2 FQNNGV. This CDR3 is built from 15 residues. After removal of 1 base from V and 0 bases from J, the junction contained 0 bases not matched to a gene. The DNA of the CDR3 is TGTGCCAGCAGCTTAGGCGGGGGCTCCTACAATGAGCAGTTCTTC. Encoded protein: CASSLGGGSYNEQFF.

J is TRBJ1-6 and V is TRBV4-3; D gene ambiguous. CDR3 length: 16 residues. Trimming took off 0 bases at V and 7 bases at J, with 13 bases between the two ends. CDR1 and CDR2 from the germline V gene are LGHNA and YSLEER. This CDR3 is CASSQDRGLGNSPLHF. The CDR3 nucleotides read TGCGCCAGCAGCCAAGATCGAGGACTCGGGAATTCACCCCTCCACTTT.

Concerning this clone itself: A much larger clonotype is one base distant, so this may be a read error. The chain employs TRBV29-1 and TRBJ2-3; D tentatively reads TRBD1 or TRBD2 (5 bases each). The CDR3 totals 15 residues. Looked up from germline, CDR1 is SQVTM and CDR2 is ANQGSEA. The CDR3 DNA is TGCGGCGTTGATCGAGGGGAGACTAGCACAGATACGCAGTATTTT. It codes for CGVDRGETSTDTQYF.

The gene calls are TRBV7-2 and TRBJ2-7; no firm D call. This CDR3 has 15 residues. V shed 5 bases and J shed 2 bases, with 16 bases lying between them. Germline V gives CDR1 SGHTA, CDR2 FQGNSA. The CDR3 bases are TGTGCCAGCAGCCCCACCCCTGACGGAACCTACGAGCAGTACTTC. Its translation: CASSPTPDGTYEQYF.

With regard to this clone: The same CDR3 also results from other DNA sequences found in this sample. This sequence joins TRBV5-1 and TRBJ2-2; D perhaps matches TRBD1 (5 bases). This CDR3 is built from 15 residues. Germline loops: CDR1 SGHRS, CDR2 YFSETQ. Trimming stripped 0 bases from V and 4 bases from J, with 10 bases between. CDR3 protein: CASSLAQGGTGELFF. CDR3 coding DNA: TGCGCCAGCAGCTTGGCCCAGGGCGGCACCGGGGAGCTGTTTTTT.

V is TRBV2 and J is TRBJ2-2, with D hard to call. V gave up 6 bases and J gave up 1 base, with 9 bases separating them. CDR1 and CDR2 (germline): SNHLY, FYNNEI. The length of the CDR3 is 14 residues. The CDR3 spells CASRRIQNTGELFF. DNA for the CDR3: TGTGCCAGCAGGCGGATCCAGAACACCGGGGAGCTGTTTTTT.